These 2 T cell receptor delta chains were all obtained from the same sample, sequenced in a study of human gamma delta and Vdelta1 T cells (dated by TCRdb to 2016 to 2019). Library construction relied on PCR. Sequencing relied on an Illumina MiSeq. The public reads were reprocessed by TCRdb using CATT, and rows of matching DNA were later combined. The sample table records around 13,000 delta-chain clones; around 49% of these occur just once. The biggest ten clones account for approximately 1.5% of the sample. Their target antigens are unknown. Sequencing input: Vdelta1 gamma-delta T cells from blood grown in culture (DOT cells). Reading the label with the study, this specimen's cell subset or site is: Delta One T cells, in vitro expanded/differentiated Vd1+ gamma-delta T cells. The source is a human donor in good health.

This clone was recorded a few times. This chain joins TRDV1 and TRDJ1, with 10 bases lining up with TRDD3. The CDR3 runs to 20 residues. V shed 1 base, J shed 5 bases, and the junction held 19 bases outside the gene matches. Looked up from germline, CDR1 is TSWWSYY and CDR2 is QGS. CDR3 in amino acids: CALGEPPRRSGGYSSDKLIF. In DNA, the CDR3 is TGTGCTCTTGGGGAACCACCAAGGCGTTCTGGGGGATATTCGAGTGATAAACTCATCTTT.

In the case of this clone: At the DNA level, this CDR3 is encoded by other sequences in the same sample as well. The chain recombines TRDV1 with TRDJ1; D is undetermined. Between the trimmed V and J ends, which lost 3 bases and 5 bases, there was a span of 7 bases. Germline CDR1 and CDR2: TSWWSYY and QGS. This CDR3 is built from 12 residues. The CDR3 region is CALGDTTDKLIF. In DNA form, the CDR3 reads TGTGCTCTTGGGGATACAACGGATAAACTCATCTTT.